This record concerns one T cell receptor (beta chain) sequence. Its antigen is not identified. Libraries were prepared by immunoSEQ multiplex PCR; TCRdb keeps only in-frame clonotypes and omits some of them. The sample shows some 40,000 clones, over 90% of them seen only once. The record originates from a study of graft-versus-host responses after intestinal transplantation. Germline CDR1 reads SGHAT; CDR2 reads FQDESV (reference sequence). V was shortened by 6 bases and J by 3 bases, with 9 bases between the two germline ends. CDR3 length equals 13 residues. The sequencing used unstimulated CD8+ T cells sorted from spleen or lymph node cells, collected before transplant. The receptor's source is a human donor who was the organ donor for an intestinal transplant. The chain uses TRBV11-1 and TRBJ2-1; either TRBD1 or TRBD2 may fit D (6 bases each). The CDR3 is CASRRDNYNEQFF. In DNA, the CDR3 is TGTGCCAGCAGGCGGGACAACTACAATGAGCAGTTCTTC.